Listed here is a single T cell receptor (beta chain). The antigen remains unidentified. One end of the junction is discordant with germline, which a read error may explain. Then a second PCR, running about 6 to 12 cycles, was carried out with a sample-barcoded 5' primer and a J-beta primer mix. TCRdb independently ran MiXCR on the 5' RACE reads; one entry per CDR3 protein. The repertoire holds approximately 1,700,000 distinct CDR3 sequences, with 30% to 40% as singletons. The sample is drawn from a study of blood T cells in healthy people across ages. Regarding the study as a whole: TCR beta diversity per million T cells fell roughly linearly with age. PBMCs went unsorted, and a conclusive naive versus antigen-experienced comparison was therefore prevented.

Germline V CDR1 and CDR2: LNHDA, SQIVND (reference sequence). CDR3 length: 15 amino acids. This sequence joins TRBV19 and TRBJ1-2; TRBD1 is a possible D gene (5 bases). Sequencing used blood. This TCR was sampled from a human donor in good health. The CDR3 DNA reads TGTGCCAGTAGTATAGCTGGACAAACTAACTATGACTACACCTTC. It is translated as CASSIAGQTNYDYTF.